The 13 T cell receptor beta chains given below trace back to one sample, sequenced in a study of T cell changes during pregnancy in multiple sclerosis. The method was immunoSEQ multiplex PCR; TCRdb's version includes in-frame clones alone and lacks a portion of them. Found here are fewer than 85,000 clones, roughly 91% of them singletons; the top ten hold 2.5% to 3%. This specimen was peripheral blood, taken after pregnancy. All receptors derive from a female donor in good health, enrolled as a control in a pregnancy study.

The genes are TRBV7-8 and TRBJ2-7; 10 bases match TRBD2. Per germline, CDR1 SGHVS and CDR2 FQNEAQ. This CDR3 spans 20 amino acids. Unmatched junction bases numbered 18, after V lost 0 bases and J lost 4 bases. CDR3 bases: TGTGCCAGCAGCTTAGCTCGTATGACAGGCCCGGGACTAGCGTTTTACGAGCAGTACTTC. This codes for CASSLARMTGPGLAFYEQYF.

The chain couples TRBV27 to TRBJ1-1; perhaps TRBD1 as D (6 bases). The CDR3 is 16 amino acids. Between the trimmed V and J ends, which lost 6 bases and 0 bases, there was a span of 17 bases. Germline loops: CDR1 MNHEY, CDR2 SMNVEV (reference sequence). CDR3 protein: CASRKQRTEMNTEAFF. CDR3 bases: TGTGCCAGCAGAAAACAACGGACAGAAATGAACACTGAAGCTTTCTTT.

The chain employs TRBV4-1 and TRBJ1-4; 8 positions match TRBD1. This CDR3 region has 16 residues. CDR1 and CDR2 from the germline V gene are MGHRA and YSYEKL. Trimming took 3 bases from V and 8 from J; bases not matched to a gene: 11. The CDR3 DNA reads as TGCGCCAGCAGCCAGGGGGGGACAGGTCGAGGAGAAAAACTGTTTTTT. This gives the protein CASSQGGTGRGEKLFF.

CDR3 in amino acids: CASSRLGAEKETQYF. CDR3 DNA: TGTGCCAGCAGCCGTTTAGGGGCTGAAAAAGAGACCCAGTACTTC. The chain employs TRBV7-2 and TRBJ2-5, with a weak D call TRBD1 (5 bases). The CDR3 has 15 residues. The V and J ends lost 5 bases and 3 bases respectively, with 16 bases between them. The germline gives CDR1 SGHTA, CDR2 FQGNSA.

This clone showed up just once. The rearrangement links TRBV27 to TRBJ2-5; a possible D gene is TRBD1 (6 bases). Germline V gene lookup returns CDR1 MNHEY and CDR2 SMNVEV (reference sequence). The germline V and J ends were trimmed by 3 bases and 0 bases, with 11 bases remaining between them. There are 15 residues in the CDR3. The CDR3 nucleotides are TGTGCCAGCAGTTTCCAGGGGCTGTACCAAGAGACCCAGTACTTC. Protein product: CASSFQGLYQETQYF.

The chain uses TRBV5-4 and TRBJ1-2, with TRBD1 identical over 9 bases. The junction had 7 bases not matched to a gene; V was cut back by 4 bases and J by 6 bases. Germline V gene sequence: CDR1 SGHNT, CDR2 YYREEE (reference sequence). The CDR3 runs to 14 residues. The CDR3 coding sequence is TGTGCCAGCAGCCCGGGGACAGGGATCGATGGCTACACCTTC. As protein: CASSPGTGIDGYTF. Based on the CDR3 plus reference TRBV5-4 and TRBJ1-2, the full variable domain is ETGVTQSPTHLIKTRGQQVTLRCSSQSGHNTVSWYQQALGQGPQFIFQYYREEENGRGNFPPRFSGLQFPNYSSELNVNALELDDSALYLCASSPGTGIDGYTFGSGTRLTVV.

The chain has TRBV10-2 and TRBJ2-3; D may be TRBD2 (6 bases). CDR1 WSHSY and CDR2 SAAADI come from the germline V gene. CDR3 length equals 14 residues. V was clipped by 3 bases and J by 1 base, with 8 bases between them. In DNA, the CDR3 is TGCGCCAGCAGTGACTTAGCGGGCACAGATACGCAGTATTTT. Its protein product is CASSDLAGTDTQYF.

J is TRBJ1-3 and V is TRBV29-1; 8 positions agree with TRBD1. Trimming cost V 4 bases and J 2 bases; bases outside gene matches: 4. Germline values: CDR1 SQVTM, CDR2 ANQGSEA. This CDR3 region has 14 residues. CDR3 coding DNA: TGCAGCGTTGGAGACAGGGGTGCTGGAAACACCATATATTTT. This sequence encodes CSVGDRGAGNTIYF.

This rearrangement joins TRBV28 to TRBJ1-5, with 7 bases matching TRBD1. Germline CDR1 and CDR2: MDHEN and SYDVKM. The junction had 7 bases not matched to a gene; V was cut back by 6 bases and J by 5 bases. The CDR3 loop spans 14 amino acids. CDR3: CASSTGTAYQPQHF. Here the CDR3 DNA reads TGTGCCAGCAGCACCGGGACAGCCTATCAGCCCCAGCATTTT.

Written as DNA, the CDR3 is TGCAGTGCTCGGACTGGGGAGACCCAGTACTTC. Its protein is CSARTGETQYF. The chain joins TRBV20-1 to TRBJ2-5; D might be TRBD2 (5 bases). In germline, CDR1 is DFQATT, CDR2 SNEGSKA (reference sequence). This CDR3 contains 11 residues. V lost 5 bases and J 5 bases, leaving 9 bases between the germline ends.

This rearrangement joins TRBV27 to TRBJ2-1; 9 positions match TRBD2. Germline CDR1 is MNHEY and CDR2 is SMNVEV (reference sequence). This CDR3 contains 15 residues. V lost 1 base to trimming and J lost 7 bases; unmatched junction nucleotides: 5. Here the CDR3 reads CASSLFSSGENEQFF. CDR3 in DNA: TGTGCCAGCAGTTTATTTTCTAGCGGGGAGAATGAGCAGTTCTTC.

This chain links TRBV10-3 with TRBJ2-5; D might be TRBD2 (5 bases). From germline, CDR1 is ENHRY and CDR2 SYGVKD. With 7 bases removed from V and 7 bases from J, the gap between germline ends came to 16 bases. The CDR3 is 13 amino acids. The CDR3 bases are TGTGCCATCACCCCAGGACTGGACGGGACCCAGTACTTC. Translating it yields CAITPGLDGTQYF.

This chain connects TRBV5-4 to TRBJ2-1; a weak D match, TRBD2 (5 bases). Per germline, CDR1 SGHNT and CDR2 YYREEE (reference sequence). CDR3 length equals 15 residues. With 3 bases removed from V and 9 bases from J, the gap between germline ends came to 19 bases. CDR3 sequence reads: CASSSMEVAFGEQFF. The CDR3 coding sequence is TGTGCCAGCAGCTCAATGGAGGTAGCTTTTGGTGAGCAGTTCTTC. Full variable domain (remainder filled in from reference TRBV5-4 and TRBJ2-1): ETGVTQSPTHLIKTRGQQVTLRCSSQSGHNTVSWYQQALGQGPQFIFQYYREEENGRGNFPPRFSGLQFPNYSSELNVNALELDDSALYLCASSSMEVAFGEQFFGPGTRLTVL.